This record looks at one T cell receptor beta chain sequence and its context. The entry originates in a study of technical replicates of blood from a handful of donors. This table comes from immunoSEQ multiplex PCR, and its TCRdb copy is limited to in-frame clones, with some not included. This sample has about 83,000 clones; around 96% occur once, and the top ten carry about 0.31%. V dropped 0 bases and J dropped 4 bases, with 12 bases sitting between them. The CDR3 sequence is 15 residues long. This chain joins TRBV23-1 and TRBJ1-2; D not resolved. TRBV23-1 is known as an ORF, though its function is uncertain. Specimen: T cells isolated from PBMCs. The receptor was derived from a human donor in good health. DNA of the CDR3: TGCGCCAGCAGTCAATCTCTTGGCAGAACCTATGGCTACACCTTC. As protein: CASSQSLGRTYGYTF.